A single sample gave rise to the 4 T cell receptor beta chains below, sequenced in a study of cytomegalovirus exposure and HLA in healthy donors. With 60 Vbeta and 13 Jbeta primers, the PCR was carried out. Profiling relied on immunoSEQ multiplex PCR, and the TCRdb table lists in-frame clones only, not all of them. The sample contains about 190,000 clones, roughly four fifths of which appear only once. Input material: PBMCs. These receptors were taken from a young woman in good health and CMV-seropositive.

The gene calls are TRBV27 and TRBJ1-1; tentatively, D is TRBD1 (5 bases). Trimming cost V 3 bases and J 2 bases, with 10 bases left between them. The CDR3 runs 14 residues. The V gene's germline CDR1 is MNHEY and CDR2 SMNVEV (reference sequence). This chain's CDR3 is CASSFRGINTEAFF. The CDR3 DNA sequence: TGTGCCAGCAGTTTTCGGGGGATTAACACTGAAGCTTTCTTT.

This clone was detected only a few times. This chain uses TRBV27 with TRBJ2-7; D not certain. Germline V gene lookup returns CDR1 MNHEY and CDR2 SMNVEV (reference sequence). The CDR3 spans 14 residues. V was pared by 2 bases and J by 5 bases, with 13 bases between. The CDR3 bases are TGTGCCAGCAGTTTAGACTCCCCCCTCAACGAGCAGTACTTC. This translates into CASSLDSPLNEQYF.

CDR3 nucleotides: TGCGCCAGCAGCCCAGTGACAGGTTTGCAGTTCTTC. Translating it yields CASSPVTGLQFF. The chain is built from TRBV4-1 and TRBJ2-1; D might be TRBD1 (6 bases). V was pared by 4 bases and J by 12 bases, with 13 bases between. The CDR3 is 12 amino acids. The germline CDR1 and CDR2 sequences are MGHRA and YSYEKL.

The chain joins TRBV6-1 to TRBJ1-2, with D tentatively TRBD1 (6 bases). Trimming stripped 2 bases from V and 5 bases from J, with 27 bases between. Per the germline V gene, CDR1 is MNHNS and CDR2 is SASEGT. This CDR3 is 19 amino acids long. CDR3 residues: CASSEKSGGLQGWLYGYTF. Here the CDR3 DNA reads TGTGCCAGCAGTGAAAAGAGCGGGGGCTTACAGGGCTGGTTGTATGGCTACACCTTC.